Shown below are 7 T cell receptor beta chains from a single sample sequenced in a study of a mutant IDH1 vaccine in newly diagnosed glioma. Sequenced by immunoSEQ multiplex PCR; TCRdb stores in-frame clones only, minus some. The sample records approximately 67,000 clones, under 90% being singletons. The time point is: week 23, last vaccination. Vaccination comprised doses that each held 300 ug of mutant IDH1 20-mer peptide, plus topical imiquimod. Their antigens are not known. The sequences come from PBMCs, collected from a glioma patient whose treatment included an IDH1 peptide vaccine. Receptors were obtained from a man younger than 35 with glioma.

The rearrangement links TRBV5-4 to TRBJ1-3, with a weak D call TRBD1 (5 bases). The CDR3 is made up of 15 amino acids. Per the germline V gene, CDR1 is SGHNT and CDR2 is YYREEE (reference sequence). The V gene lost 4 bases and the J gene lost 0 bases, with 11 bases spanning the gap. DNA of the CDR3: TGTGCCAGCAGCCCGGGACCCAACTCTGGAAACACCATATATTTT. Protein product: CASSPGPNSGNTIYF. The full variable domain, in which reference TRBV5-4 and TRBJ1-3 provide the parts outside the CDR3, is ETGVTQSPTHLIKTRGQQVTLRCSSQSGHNTVSWYQQALGQGPQFIFQYYREEENGRGNFPPRFSGLQFPNYSSELNVNALELDDSALYLCASSPGPNSGNTIYFGEGSWLTVV.

The V call is TRBV18, the J call TRBJ1-2, with D uncertain. CDR3 size: 14 residues. V lost 6 bases, J lost 2 bases, and 13 bases lay in between. CDR1 and CDR2 from the germline V gene are KGHSH and LQKENI. CDR3 in DNA: TGTGCCAGCTCGCAGAGAAGGGAGAACTATGGCTACACCTTC. Protein: CASSQRRENYGYTF.

V is TRBV4-3 and J is TRBJ2-1; a weak D match, TRBD1 (6 bases). Germline V gives CDR1 LGHNA, CDR2 YSLEER. Trimming left V 4 bases short and J 0 bases short, with 13 bases between. The CDR3 loop spans 16 amino acids. The DNA of the CDR3 is TGCGCCAGCAGCCCCTGGGGGACAAGCTCCTACAATGAGCAGTTCTTC. Amino acids: CASSPWGTSSYNEQFF.

The chain recombines TRBV7-6 with TRBJ1-2, with D perhaps matching TRBD1 (5 bases). The germline V gene encodes CDR1 SGHVS and CDR2 FNYEAQ. Trimming removed 1 base from V and 3 bases from J, with 12 bases in between. The CDR3 spans 15 residues. DNA for the CDR3: TGTGCCAGCAGCTTAGAACTGGGGGACGACTATGGCTACACCTTC. Its translation is CASSLELGDDYGYTF.

The chain combines TRBV6-4 with TRBJ2-3; D unresolved. V dropped 5 bases and J dropped 2 bases, with 11 bases sitting between them. The CDR3 is 14 amino acids. Germline V gene sequence: CDR1 MRHNA, CDR2 SNTAGT. CDR3 sequence reads: CASSFVLFTDTQYF. Here the CDR3 DNA reads TGTGCCAGCAGTTTTGTCCTATTCACAGATACGCAGTATTTT.

The count of this clone is one. The V gene is TRBV30, the J gene TRBJ2-7; D gene unclear. With 1 base removed from V and 4 bases from J, the gap between germline ends came to 5 bases. The CDR3 is made up of 11 amino acids. Germline loops: CDR1 GTSNPN, CDR2 SVGIG (reference sequence). The CDR3 sequence is CAWSELYEQYF. As DNA, the CDR3 is TGTGCCTGGAGTGAACTATACGAGCAGTACTTC. Complete variable domain (other parts from reference TRBV30 and TRBJ2-7): SQTIHQWPATLVQPVGSPLSLECTVEGTSNPNLYWYRQAAGRGLQLLFYSVGIGQISSEVPQNLSASRPQDRQFILSSKKLLLSDSGFYLCAWSELYEQYFGPGTRLTVT.

In its sample, this clone is medium-sized. The genes are TRBV5-6 and TRBJ2-7; possibly TRBD1 for D (5 bases). Germline CDR1 SGHDT, CDR2 YYEEEE. V dropped 2 bases and J dropped 5 bases, with 14 bases sitting between them. CDR3 length: 14 amino acids. The CDR3: CASSFQGEKNEQYF. The DNA of the CDR3 is TGTGCCAGCAGCTTTCAGGGTGAAAAGAACGAGCAGTACTTC.